These T cell receptor beta chains were read from a single sample in a study of immune evolution from preneoplasia to lung adenocarcinoma. Repertoires were generated with immunoSEQ multiplex PCR, while TCRdb's copy carries only in-frame clones and drops some. The sample has some 10,000 clones, 76% seen once. The sequencing input was FFPE normal lung tissue adjacent to the tumor. These receptors all stem from a person in their sixties with lung adenocarcinoma. Some clones in this sample may be carry-over from other donors' samples. The CDR3 runs from the conserved cysteine through the conserved F or W. D genes are given only for firm matches. A row's size may be missing; if present it is once, few, many or a size class.

abundance	d_gene	j_gene	v_gene	CDR3aa	CDR3nt
few	.	TRBJ1-6	TRBV2	CASSVDGASNSPLHF	TGTGCCAGCAGTGTGGACGGGGCAAGCAATTCACCCCTCCACTTT
.	TRBD1	TRBJ2-7	TRBV6-5	CAWRQGRLREQYF	TGTGCCTGGCGACAGGGGAGGCTTCGGGAGCAGTACTTC
.	.	TRBJ2-7	TRBV4-3	CASSHRGNASAEQYF	TGCGCCAGCAGCCATCGGGGGAACGCCTCGGCCGAGCAGTACTTC
few	.	TRBJ1-1	TRBV15	CATSRGGEAFF	TGTGCCACCAGCAGAGGTGGTGAAGCTTTCTTT
.	.	TRBJ2-1	TRBV6-6	CASSSLQGSYNEQFF	TGTGCCAGCAGTTCCCTCCAGGGCTCCTACAATGAGCAGTTCTTC
.	.	TRBJ2-7	TRBV5-1	CASSSGTYEQYF	TGCGCCAGCAGCTCCGGGACCTACGAGCAGTACTTC
once	TRBD2	TRBJ2-3	TRBV5-1	CASSLGTSGTTDTQYF	TGCGCCAGCAGCTTGGGGACTAGCGGGACCACAGATACGCAGTATTTT
.	.	TRBJ1-2	TRBV30	CAWSGIGRGHTF	TGTGCCTGGAGTGGGATCGGAAGGGGCCACACCTTC
.	.	TRBJ1-4	TRBV5-1	CASKRAATNEKLFF	TGCGCCAGCAAACGGGCAGCAACTAATGAAAAACTGTTTTTT
medium-sized	.	TRBJ2-2	TRBV7-7	CASSYTGGNTGELFF	TGTGCCAGCAGCTACACCGGAGGGAACACCGGGGAGCTGTTTTTT
.	TRBD1	TRBJ1-2	TRBV28	CASSLGQGGYTF	TGTGCCAGCAGTTTGGGACAGGGAGGCTACACCTTC
.	.	TRBJ1-3	TRBV28	CASSLQFSGNTIYF	TGTGCCAGCAGTTTGCAGTTCTCTGGAAACACCATATATTTT
.	.	TRBJ2-6	TRBV19	CASTLGTGSGANVLTF	TGTGCCAGTACCCTCGGGACGGGCTCTGGGGCCAACGTCCTGACTTTC
.	TRBD1	TRBJ2-4	TRBV18	CASSQTGGGQNIQYF	TGTGCCAGCTCACAGACAGGGGGCGGTCAAAACATTCAGTACTTC
.	TRBD2	TRBJ2-1	TRBV5-6	CASSLAERGPLSYNEQFF	TGTGCCAGCAGCTTGGCCGAGCGGGGTCCTCTCTCCTACAATGAGCAGTTCTTC
.	.	TRBJ2-1	TRBV7-9	CASSLVPADEQFF	TGTGCCAGCAGCTTAGTCCCGGCCGATGAGCAGTTCTTC
medium-sized	.	TRBJ1-1	TRBV4-1	CASSLRGGGNTEAFF	TGCGCCAGCAGCCTTCGAGGAGGGGGGAACACTGAAGCTTTCTTT
.	.	TRBJ2-3	TRBV19	CASRPSSTGTQYF	TGTGCCAGTAGACCTAGCTCGACGGGTACGCAGTATTTT
.	.	TRBJ1-3	TRBV6-4	CASSEVRTSGNTIYF	TGTGCCAGCAGTGAGGTCAGGACCTCTGGAAACACCATATATTTT
few	.	TRBJ1-2	TRBV5-5	CASSLESYGGGYTF	TGTGCCAGCAGCTTGGAGTCCTATGGCGGGGGCTACACCTTC
.	TRBD1	TRBJ2-6	TRBV28	CASRRPGQAISGANVLTF	TGTGCCAGCAGGCGCCCGGGACAGGCGATCTCTGGGGCCAACGTCCTGACTTTC
.	.	TRBJ2-5	TRBV28	CATTKGHVGVETQYF	TGTGCCACCACCAAAGGACATGTTGGTGTGGAGACCCAGTACTTC
.	.	TRBJ2-6	TRBV30	CAWSVLGDPLSGANVLTF	TGTGCCTGGAGTGTATTGGGGGACCCCCTCTCTGGGGCCAACGTCCTGACTTTC
.	TRBD1	TRBJ2-2	TRBV5-6	CASSRDRAPNTGELFF	TGTGCCAGCAGCCGGGACAGGGCTCCGAACACCGGGGAGCTGTTTTTT
.	TRBD1	TRBJ2-5	TRBV7-2	CASSSRTGETQYF	TGTGCCAGCAGCTCCCGGACAGGGGAGACCCAGTACTTC
.	.	TRBJ1-2	TRBV30	CAWQGSDYGYTF	TGTGCCTGGCAGGGGTCGGACTATGGCTACACCTTC
.	.	TRBJ2-5	TRBV30	CAWSVWGKKKETQYF	TGTGCCTGGAGTGTATGGGGGAAGAAAAAAGAGACCCAGTACTTC
.	.	TRBJ2-7	TRBV4-3	CASSQGASTCPYEQYF	TGCGCCAGCAGCCAAGGGGCGAGCACATGCCCCTACGAGCAGTACTTC
.	.	TRBJ2-7	TRBV27	CASSFSRVDEQYF	TGTGCCAGCAGTTTCAGCAGGGTCGACGAGCAGTACTTC